These 29 T cell receptor beta chains share one sample of origin, sequenced in a study of control samples from healthy donors and cancer patients. Sequenced by immunoSEQ multiplex PCR; TCRdb stores in-frame clones only, minus some. This sample has approximately 24,000 clones; approximately 85% occur once, and the top ten carry about a quarter. The sequencing sample was made of PBMCs. The receptors derive from a man in his sixties with colorectal cancer.

This chain links TRBV5-1 with TRBJ2-3; D might be TRBD2 (6 bases). Germline V gene sequence: CDR1 SGHRS, CDR2 YFSETQ. The CDR3 totals 15 residues. Trimming shortened V by 0 bases and J by 4 bases, and 12 bases separated the two germline ends. For the CDR3, the DNA is TGCGCCAGCAGCTTGGCCGGGAGTGGTGCAGATACGCAGTATTTT. Its protein product is CASSLAGSGADTQYF.

This clone was recorded a few times. The rearrangement uses TRBV30 and TRBJ1-2; the D gene is possibly TRBD1 (6 bases). The germline V gene encodes CDR1 GTSNPN and CDR2 SVGIG (reference sequence). V was clipped by 0 bases and J by 2 bases, with 13 bases between them. This CDR3 comprises 15 residues. The CDR3 here is CAWSVWGTPNYGYTF. The CDR3, as DNA: TGTGCCTGGAGTGTGTGGGGGACACCAAACTATGGCTACACCTTC.

The rearrangement links TRBV21-1 to TRBJ2-2; the D segment call TRBD2 is taken from the table without a DNA check. TRBV21-1 is a recognized pseudogene. CDR3 length: 21 residues. In DNA form, the CDR3 reads TGTGCCAGCAGCAAAGTAGCGAAGGGGCTAGCGGGGGATCCGAACACCGGGGAGCTGTTTTTT. Protein: CASSKVAKGLAGDPNTGELFF.

A single count supports this clone. The chain employs TRBV19 and TRBJ1-2; maybe TRBD1 (6 bases). CDR1 is LNHDA, CDR2 SQIVND, per germline (reference sequence). Trimming cost V 6 bases and J 3 bases, with 8 bases left between them. The CDR3 length is 12 residues. The CDR3 here is CASRAGDYGYTF. The CDR3 coding sequence is TGTGCCAGTAGGGCAGGGGACTATGGCTACACCTTC.

The V gene is TRBV4-1, the J gene TRBJ2-1; 7 nucleotides align to TRBD1. The CDR3 sequence is 13 residues long. Germline V CDR1 and CDR2: MGHRA, YSYEKL. V lost 3 bases and J lost 7; bases outside the gene matches: 3. The CDR3: CASSHLQGNEQFF. CDR3 DNA: TGCGCCAGCAGCCATCTACAGGGGAATGAGCAGTTCTTC.

The CDR3 nucleotides are TGCGCCAGCAGCCAGGACAGGGCTAACTATGGCTACACCTTC. It yields the protein CASSQDRANYGYTF. The chain employs TRBV5-1 and TRBJ1-2, with TRBD1 matching 8 bases. This CDR3 has 14 residues. Germline lookup yields CDR1 SGHRS and CDR2 YFSETQ. After removal of 4 bases from V and 0 bases from J, the junction contained 2 bases not matched to a gene.

The rearrangement joins TRBV4-2 to TRBJ2-3; 10 positions match TRBD2. CDR1 and CDR2 from the germline V gene are LGHNA and YNFKEQ. This CDR3 has 18 residues. Trimming took 0 bases from V and 3 from J; bases not matched to a gene: 9. The CDR3 loop is CASSQDPQRGGRTDTQYF. DNA of the CDR3: TGTGCCAGCAGCCAAGATCCCCAGCGGGGGGGCAGAACAGATACGCAGTATTTT.

The chain is built from TRBV4-3 and TRBJ2-4; 11 bases fit TRBD1. The germline V gene encodes CDR1 LGHNA and CDR2 YSLEER. This CDR3 comprises 16 residues. V lost 4 bases and J lost 8; bases outside the gene matches: 10. The CDR3 DNA reads TGCGCCAGCAGCCGCGGGACAGGGGGAGGCCGGGACATTCAGTACTTC. It is translated as CASSRGTGGGRDIQYF.

The chain is built from TRBV14 and TRBJ1-3; D uncertain. Between the trimmed V and J ends, which lost 1 base and 2 bases, there was a span of 9 bases. From germline, CDR1 is SGHDN and CDR2 FVKESK. The CDR3 spans 15 residues. CDR3 loop: CASSQARGPGNTIYF. The CDR3 nucleotides are TGTGCCAGCAGCCAAGCGCGCGGTCCTGGAAACACCATATATTTT.

V usage is TRBV5-1 and J usage is TRBJ1-4, with 7 bases aligning to TRBD1. V was clipped by 1 base and J by 5 bases; unmatched bases: 5. This CDR3 has 15 residues. Germline CDR1 is SGHRS and CDR2 is YFSETQ. CDR3 sequence reads: CASSLWGQKNEKLFF. In DNA, the CDR3 is TGCGCCAGCAGCTTGTGGGGACAGAAGAATGAAAAACTGTTTTTT. Filled out from reference TRBV5-1 and TRBJ1-4, the complete variable domain reads KAGVTQTPRYLIKTRGQQVTLSCSPISGHRSVSWYQQTPGQGLQFLFEYFSETQRNKGNFPGRFSGRQFSNSRSEMNVSTLELGDSALYLCASSLWGQKNEKLFFGSGTQLSVL.

This sequence joins TRBV4-3 and TRBJ1-2; TRBD1 agrees at 9 bases. Trimming removed 3 bases from V and 4 bases from J; junction bases left unmatched: 9. The CDR3 totals 16 residues. The germline V gene has CDR1 LGHNA and CDR2 YSLEER. The DNA of the CDR3 is TGCGCCAGCAGCCAGGACCTTGTGACAGGGGGCTATGGCTACACCTTC. Its protein product is CASSQDLVTGGYGYTF.

J is TRBJ2-7 and V is TRBV4-1; TRBD2 matches at 9 bases. V lost 0 bases and J lost 0; bases outside the gene matches: 3. Germline-derived CDR1 and CDR2 are MGHRA and YSYEKL. CDR3 length: 16 amino acids. The CDR3 reads CASSQDLAGISYEQYF. The CDR3 bases are TGCGCCAGCAGCCAAGACCTAGCGGGGATCTCCTACGAGCAGTACTTC.

The rearrangement uses TRBV19 and TRBJ1-4; TRBD1 is a possible D gene (6 bases). Trimming took off 10 bases at V and 8 bases at J, with 14 bases between the two ends. Germline values: CDR1 LNHDA, CDR2 SQIVND (reference sequence). This CDR3 spans 12 amino acids. The DNA for the CDR3 is TGTGCCACCTCCGAACAGGGAGAAAAACTGTTTTTT. Translating it yields CATSEQGEKLFF. Variable domain in full (rest from reference TRBV19 and TRBJ1-4): DGGITQSPKYLFRKEGQNVTLSCEQNLNHDAMYWYRQDPGQGLRLIYYSQIVNDFQKGDIAEGYSVSREKKESFPLTVTSAQKNPTAFYLCATSEQGEKLFFGSGTQLSVL.

The rearrangement links TRBV3-1 (or the pseudogene TRBV3-2) to TRBJ1-2, with D tentatively TRBD1 (5 bases). V was trimmed by 0 bases and J by 5 bases, leaving 19 bases between them. The CDR3 extends over 17 amino acids. From germline, CDR1 is LGHDT and CDR2 YNNKEL (reference sequence). The CDR3 loop is CASSQEWNSQGTYGYTF. The CDR3 bases are TGTGCCAGCAGCCAAGAGTGGAACAGTCAAGGGACGTATGGCTACACCTTC.

This chain uses TRBV19 with TRBJ1-4; D is unclear. The CDR3 extends over 16 amino acids. V was cut by 4 bases and J by 7 bases, with 19 bases left in between. Per germline, CDR1 LNHDA and CDR2 SQIVND (reference sequence). In DNA, the CDR3 is TGTGCCAGTAGTACCTCCCAACGGATGGGGAGTGAAAAACTGTTTTTT. The encoded protein is CASSTSQRMGSEKLFF.

In its sample, this clone was seen once. The J gene is TRBJ2-7, the V gene TRBV23-1, with TRBD1 matching 10 bases. TRBV23-1 is an ORF for which the function is uncertain. Trimming at V came to 1 base and at J to 3 bases, leaving 12 bases not matched to a gene. The CDR3 runs to 18 residues. The CDR3 reads CASSQFNRPGQGNYEQYV. CDR3 coding DNA: TGCGCCAGCAGTCAATTTAATAGGCCGGGACAGGGGAACTACGAGCAGTACGTC.

The V gene is TRBV4-1, the J gene TRBJ2-7, with TRBD1 as a possible D gene (5 bases). V lost 0 bases to trimming and J lost 2 bases, with 17 bases between them. The CDR3 runs 17 residues. The germline V gene encodes CDR1 MGHRA and CDR2 YSYEKL. This CDR3 is CASSQDDVGRATYEQYF. The CDR3 DNA is TGCGCCAGCAGCCAAGATGACGTCGGCAGGGCTACCTACGAGCAGTACTTC.

The chain employs TRBV5-1 and TRBJ2-1; D is unresolved. Deletions cut 0 bases from V and 4 bases from J, with 5 bases between. The CDR3 totals 13 residues. Germline CDR1 SGHRS, CDR2 YFSETQ. The CDR3 here is CASSLVDYNEQFF. The CDR3 nucleotides are TGCGCCAGCAGCTTGGTAGATTACAATGAGCAGTTCTTC.

This chain uses TRBV4-2 with TRBJ2-7, with 9 bases lining up with TRBD2. Per the germline V gene, CDR1 is LGHNA and CDR2 is YNFKEQ. V dropped 0 bases and J dropped 0; count of bases not matched to a gene: 9. CDR3 length equals 18 residues. The CDR3 DNA reads TGTGCCAGCAGCCAAGAGGATAGCGGGGGCGCATTCTCCTACGAGCAGTACTTC. Amino acids: CASSQEDSGGAFSYEQYF.

V gene TRBV5-4 combines with J gene TRBJ1-5; D is undetermined. This CDR3 comprises 15 residues. CDR1 SGHNT and CDR2 YYREEE come from the germline V gene (reference sequence). Deletions cut 0 bases from V and 2 bases from J, with 9 bases between. The CDR3 sequence: CASSLGPVGNQPQHF. The DNA of the CDR3 is TGTGCCAGCAGCTTGGGACCCGTGGGCAATCAGCCCCAGCATTTT. Variable domain in full (rest from reference TRBV5-4 and TRBJ1-5): ETGVTQSPTHLIKTRGQQVTLRCSSQSGHNTVSWYQQALGQGPQFIFQYYREEENGRGNFPPRFSGLQFPNYSSELNVNALELDDSALYLCASSLGPVGNQPQHFGDGTRLSIL.

The rearrangement joins TRBV15 to TRBJ1-5, with D unclear. Trimming took 2 bases from V and 1 from J, leaving 9 bases between them. This CDR3 is 15 amino acids long. Germline lookup yields CDR1 LNHNV and CDR2 YYDKDF (reference sequence). In DNA form, the CDR3 reads TGTGCCACCAGCAGAAGCCCCGGGAGCAATCAGCCCCAGCATTTT. Residues: CATSRSPGSNQPQHF.

This chain joins TRBV15 and TRBJ1-6, with D possibly TRBD1 on 5 matching bases. Looked up from germline, CDR1 is LNHNV and CDR2 is YYDKDF (reference sequence). There are 18 residues in the CDR3. Trimming cost V 0 bases and J 0 bases, with 12 bases left between them. The CDR3: CATSRDTGSSSYNSPLHF. CDR3 nucleotide sequence: TGTGCCACCAGCAGAGACACAGGTTCTAGCTCCTATAATTCACCCCTCCACTTT.

V is TRBV2 and J is TRBJ1-4; 7 positions match TRBD1. With 6 bases clipped from V and 7 bases from J, the junction kept 8 bases outside the gene matches. The CDR3 loop spans 14 amino acids. Looked up from germline, CDR1 is SNHLY and CDR2 is FYNNEI. CDR3 region: CASRVDRDAEKLFF. In nucleotides, the CDR3 is TGTGCCAGCAGGGTCGACAGGGATGCTGAAAAACTGTTTTTT.

CDR3: CASSPGSSYNSPLHF. In DNA, the CDR3 is TGTGCCAGCTCACCGGGGAGCTCCTATAATTCACCCCTCCACTTT. This chain uses TRBV18 with TRBJ1-6; D remains unclear. V lost 3 bases, J lost 0 bases, and 6 bases lay in between. The CDR3 totals 15 residues. CDR1 is KGHSH and CDR2 is LQKENI in the germline V gene.

V and J are TRBV7-9 and TRBJ1-1, with a tentative D call TRBD1 (5 bases). Germline V gives CDR1 SEHNR, CDR2 FQNEAQ (reference sequence). Trimming took off 5 bases at V and 4 bases at J, with 14 bases between the two ends. The CDR3 totals 14 residues. The CDR3 nucleotides are TGTGCCAGCAGCCCATCGGGGGGGGGCACTGAAGCTTTCTTT. This sequence encodes CASSPSGGGTEAFF.

The rearrangement links TRBV6-5 to TRBJ2-1; 8 nucleotides agree with TRBD1. Germline CDR1 is MNHEY and CDR2 is SVGAGI. V lost 11 bases to trimming and J lost 0 bases; unmatched junction nucleotides: 6. CDR3 length: 14 amino acids. CDR3 protein: CAGQGSGSYNEQFF. Written as DNA, the CDR3 is TGTGCCGGACAGGGTTCTGGCTCCTACAATGAGCAGTTCTTC.

Here the CDR3 reads CASSARDRDQPQHF. CDR3 DNA: TGTGCCAGCAGCGCCCGGGACAGAGATCAGCCCCAGCATTTT. The rearrangement uses TRBV2 and TRBJ1-5; TRBD1 aligns across 7 bases. V shed 6 bases, J shed 5 bases, and the junction held 7 bases outside the gene matches. From germline, CDR1 is SNHLY and CDR2 FYNNEI. The length of the CDR3 is 14 residues.

This chain uses TRBV19 with TRBJ1-2; no definite D call. CDR3 length: 14 residues. Germline CDR1 and CDR2: LNHDA and SQIVND (reference sequence). V lost 7 bases to trimming and J lost 4 bases, with 16 bases between them. CDR3 sequence: CASNSPTNTYGYTF. CDR3 coding DNA: TGTGCCAGTAATTCGCCTACTAATACCTATGGCTACACCTTC.

On this clone: At one of its ends the junction is not consistent with the germline gene, which may arise from a read error. The CDR3 sequence is CASSSQGGLHEQCF. The DNA of the CDR3 is TGTGCCAGCAGTTCACAGGGAGGGCTACACGAGCAGTGCTTC. The chain couples TRBV6-5 to TRBJ2-7; the D gene is possibly TRBD2 (7 bases). CDR3 length: 14 amino acids. Germline values: CDR1 MNHEY, CDR2 SVGAGI.